This TCR beta chain was captured by sequencing in a study of blood T cell repertoires in COVID-19. Study as a whole: Both acute and convalescent COVID-19 samples were obtained from the United States, Italy and Spain. PBMCs, B-cell-depleted T cells, or T cells were the source of the cDNA or gDNA that made up the material.

This clone was detected only once. CDR3 size: 15 residues. Deletions cut 4 bases from V and 5 bases from J, with 15 bases between. Germline V gene sequence: CDR1 MDHEN, CDR2 SYDVKM. Original processing methods: Reference gene primer amplification in the assay estimated nucleated cell counts. Sequenced by immunoSEQ multiplex PCR; TCRdb stores in-frame clones only, minus some. Clone size and the V and J calls come from that table; the DNA yielded D and trimming. The data hold roughly 68,000 clones, with roughly 84% observed a single time. The chain uses TRBV28 and TRBJ1-5, with D possibly being TRBD1 (6 bases). The TCR originated in a woman between 50 and 59 years old with acute or convalescent COVID-19. The sequenced sample consisted of peripheral blood. CDR3 amino acids: CASSSSGEGDQPQHF. CDR3 nucleotide sequence: TGTGCCAGCAGTTCGTCTGGGGAGGGGGATCAGCCCCAGCATTTT.